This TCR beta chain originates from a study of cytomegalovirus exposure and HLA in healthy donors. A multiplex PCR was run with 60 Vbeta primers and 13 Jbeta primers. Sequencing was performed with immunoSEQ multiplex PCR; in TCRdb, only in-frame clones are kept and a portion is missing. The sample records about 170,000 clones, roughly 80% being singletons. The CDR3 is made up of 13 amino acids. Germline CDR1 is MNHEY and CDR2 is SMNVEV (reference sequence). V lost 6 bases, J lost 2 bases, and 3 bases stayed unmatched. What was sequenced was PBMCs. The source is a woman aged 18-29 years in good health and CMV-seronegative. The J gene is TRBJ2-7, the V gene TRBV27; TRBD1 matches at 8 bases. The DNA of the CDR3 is TGTGCCAGCAGGGGGGACAGGACCTACGAGCAGTACTTC. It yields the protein CASRGDRTYEQYF.